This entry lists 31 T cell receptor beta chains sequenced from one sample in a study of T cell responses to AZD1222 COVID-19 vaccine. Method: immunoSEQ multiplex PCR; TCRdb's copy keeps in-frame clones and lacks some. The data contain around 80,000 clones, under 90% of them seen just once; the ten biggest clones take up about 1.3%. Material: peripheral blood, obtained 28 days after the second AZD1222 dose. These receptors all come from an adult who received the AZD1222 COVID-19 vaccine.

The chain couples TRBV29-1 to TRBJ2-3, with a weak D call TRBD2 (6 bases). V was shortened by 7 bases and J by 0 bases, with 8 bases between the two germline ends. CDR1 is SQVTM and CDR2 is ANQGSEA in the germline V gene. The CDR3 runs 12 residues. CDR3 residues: CSAGTSTDTQYF. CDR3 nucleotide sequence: TGCAGCGCCGGGACTAGCACAGATACGCAGTATTTT.

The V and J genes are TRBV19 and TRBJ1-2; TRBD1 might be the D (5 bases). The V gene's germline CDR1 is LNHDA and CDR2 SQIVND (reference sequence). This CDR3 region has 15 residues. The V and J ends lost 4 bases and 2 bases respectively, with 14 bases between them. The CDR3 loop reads CASSRARQGNYGYTF. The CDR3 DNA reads TGTGCCAGTAGTAGGGCGCGGCAGGGAAACTATGGCTACACCTTC.

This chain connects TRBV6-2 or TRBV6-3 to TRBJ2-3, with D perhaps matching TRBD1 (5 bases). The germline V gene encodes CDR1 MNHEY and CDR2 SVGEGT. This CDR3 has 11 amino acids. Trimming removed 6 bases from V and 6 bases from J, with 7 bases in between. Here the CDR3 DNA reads TGTGCCAGCAGCCCAGGGGATACGCAGTATTTT. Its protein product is CASSPGDTQYF.

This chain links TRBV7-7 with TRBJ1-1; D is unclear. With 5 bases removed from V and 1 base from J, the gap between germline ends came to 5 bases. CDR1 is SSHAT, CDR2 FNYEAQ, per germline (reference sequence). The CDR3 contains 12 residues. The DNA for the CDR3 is TGTGCCAGCAGCCCCCGGAACACTGAAGCTTTCTTT. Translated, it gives CASSPRNTEAFF. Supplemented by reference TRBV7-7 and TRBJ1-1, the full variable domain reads GAGVSQSPRYKVTKRGQDVTLRCDPISSHATLYWYQQALGQGPEFLTYFNYEAQPDKSGLPSDRFSAERPEGSISTLTIQRTEQRDSAMYRCASSPRNTEAFFGQGTRLTVV.

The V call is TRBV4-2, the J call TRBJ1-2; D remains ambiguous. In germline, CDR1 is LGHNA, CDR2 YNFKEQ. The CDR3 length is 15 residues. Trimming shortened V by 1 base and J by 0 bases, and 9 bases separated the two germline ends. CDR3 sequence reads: CASSQAGPSNYGYTF. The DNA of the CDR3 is TGTGCCAGCAGCCAAGCAGGACCTTCTAACTATGGCTACACCTTC.

CDR3: CSVDGPAGSAFF. For the CDR3, the DNA is TGCAGCGTTGACGGACCCGCTGGGTCTGCTTTCTTT. This sequence joins TRBV29-1 and TRBJ1-1; D is unclear. V was cut by 3 bases and J by 11 bases, with 16 bases left in between. Germline CDR1 reads SQVTM; CDR2 reads ANQGSEA. The CDR3 loop spans 12 amino acids.

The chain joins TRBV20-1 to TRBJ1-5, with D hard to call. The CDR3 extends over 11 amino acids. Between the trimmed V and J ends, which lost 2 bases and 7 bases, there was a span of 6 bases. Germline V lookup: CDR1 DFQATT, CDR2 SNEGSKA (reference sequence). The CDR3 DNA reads TGCAGTGCTAGAAGCGGGCAGCCCCAGCATTTT. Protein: CSARSGQPQHF.

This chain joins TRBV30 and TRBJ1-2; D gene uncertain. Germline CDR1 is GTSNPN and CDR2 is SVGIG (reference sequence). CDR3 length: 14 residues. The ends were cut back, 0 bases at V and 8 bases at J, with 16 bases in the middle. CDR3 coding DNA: TGTGCCTGGAGTGTACGCGAGGGTTTTCTCGGCTACACCTTC. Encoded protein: CAWSVREGFLGYTF.

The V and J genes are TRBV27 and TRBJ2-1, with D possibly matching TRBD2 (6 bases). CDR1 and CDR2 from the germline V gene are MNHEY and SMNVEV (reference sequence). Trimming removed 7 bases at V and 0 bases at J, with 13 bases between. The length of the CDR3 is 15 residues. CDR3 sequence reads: CASTGGPSSYNEQFF. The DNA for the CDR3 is TGTGCCAGCACCGGGGGACCCAGCTCCTACAATGAGCAGTTCTTC.

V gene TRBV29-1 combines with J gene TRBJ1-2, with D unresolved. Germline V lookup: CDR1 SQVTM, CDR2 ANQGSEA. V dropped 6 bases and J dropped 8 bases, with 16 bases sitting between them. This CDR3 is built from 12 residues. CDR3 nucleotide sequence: TGCAGCGTCGACCCCTCTACGGGGGGCTACACCTTC. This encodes CSVDPSTGGYTF.

The CDR3 DNA sequence: TGTGCCAGTAGGCACACCTCGGGACAGGGGGCTACTCAGCCCCAGCATTTT. Translating it yields CASRHTSGQGATQPQHF. The gene calls are TRBV19 and TRBJ1-5; TRBD1 agrees at 12 bases. V lost 6 bases, J lost 6 bases, and 12 bases stayed unmatched. The V gene's germline CDR1 is LNHDA and CDR2 SQIVND (reference sequence). This CDR3 contains 17 residues.

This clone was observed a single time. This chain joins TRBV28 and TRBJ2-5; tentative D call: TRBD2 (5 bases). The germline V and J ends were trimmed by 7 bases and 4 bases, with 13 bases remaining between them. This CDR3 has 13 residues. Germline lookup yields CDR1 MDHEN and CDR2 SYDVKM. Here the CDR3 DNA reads TGTGCCAGCACCAAACCCGAGGGAGAGACCCAGTACTTC. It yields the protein CASTKPEGETQYF. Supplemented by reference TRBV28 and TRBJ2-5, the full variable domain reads DVKVTQSSRYLVKRTGEKVFLECVQDMDHENMFWYRQDPGLGLRLIYFSYDVKMKEKGDIPEGYSVSREKKERFSLILESASTNQTSMYLCASTKPEGETQYFGPGTRLLVL.

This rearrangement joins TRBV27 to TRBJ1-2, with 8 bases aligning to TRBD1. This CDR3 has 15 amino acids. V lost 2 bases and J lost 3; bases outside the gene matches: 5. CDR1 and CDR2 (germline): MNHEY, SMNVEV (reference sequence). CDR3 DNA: TGTGCCAGCAGTTTAATGGCAGGGGGCGACTATGGCTACACCTTC. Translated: CASSLMAGGDYGYTF.

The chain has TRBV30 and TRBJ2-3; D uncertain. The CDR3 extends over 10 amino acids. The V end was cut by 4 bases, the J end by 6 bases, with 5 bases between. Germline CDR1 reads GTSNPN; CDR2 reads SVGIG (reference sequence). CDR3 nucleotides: TGTGCCTGGAATGTGGATACGCAGTATTTT. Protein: CAWNVDTQYF.

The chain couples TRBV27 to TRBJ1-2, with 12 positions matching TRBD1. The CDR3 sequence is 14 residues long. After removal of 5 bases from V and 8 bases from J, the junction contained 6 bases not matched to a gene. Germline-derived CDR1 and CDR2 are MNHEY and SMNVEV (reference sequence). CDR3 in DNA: TGTGCCAGCAGTCCCGGGACAGGGGGCTGGGGCTACACCTTC. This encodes CASSPGTGGWGYTF.

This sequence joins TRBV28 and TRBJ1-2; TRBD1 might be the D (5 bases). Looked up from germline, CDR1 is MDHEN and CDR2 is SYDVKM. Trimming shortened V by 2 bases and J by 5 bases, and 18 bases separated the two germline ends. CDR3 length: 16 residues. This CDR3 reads CASSLLSGRRIYGYTF. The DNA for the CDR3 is TGTGCCAGCAGTTTACTTTCGGGACGGAGGATTTATGGCTACACCTTC.

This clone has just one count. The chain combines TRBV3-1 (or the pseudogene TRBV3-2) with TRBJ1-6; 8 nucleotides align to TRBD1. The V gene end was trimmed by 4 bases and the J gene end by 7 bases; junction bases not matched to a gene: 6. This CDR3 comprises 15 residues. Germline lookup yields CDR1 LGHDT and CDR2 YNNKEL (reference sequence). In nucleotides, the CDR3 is TGTGCCAGCAGCCGGACAGGGTCCGGCAATTCACCCCTCCACTTT. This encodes CASSRTGSGNSPLHF.

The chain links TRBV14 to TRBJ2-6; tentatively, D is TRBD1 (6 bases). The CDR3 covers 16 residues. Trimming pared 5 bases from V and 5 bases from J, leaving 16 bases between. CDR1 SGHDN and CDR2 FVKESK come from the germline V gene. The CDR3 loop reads CASSSRQALRANVLTF. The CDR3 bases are TGTGCCAGCAGCTCCCGACAGGCGCTCAGGGCCAACGTCCTGACTTTC.

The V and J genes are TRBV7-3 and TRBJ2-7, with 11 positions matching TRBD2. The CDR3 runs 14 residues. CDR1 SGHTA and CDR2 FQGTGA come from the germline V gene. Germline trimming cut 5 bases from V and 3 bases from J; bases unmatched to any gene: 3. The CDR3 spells CASSPTSGSYEQYF. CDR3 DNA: TGTGCCAGCAGCCCAACTAGCGGGAGCTACGAGCAGTACTTC.

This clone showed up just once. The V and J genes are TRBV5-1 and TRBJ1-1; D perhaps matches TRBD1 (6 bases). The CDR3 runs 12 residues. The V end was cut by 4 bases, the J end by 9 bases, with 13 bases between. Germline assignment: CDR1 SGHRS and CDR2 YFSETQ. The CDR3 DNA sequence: TGCGCCAGCAGCGAGGACAGATCGAAAGCTTTCTTT. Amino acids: CASSEDRSKAFF.

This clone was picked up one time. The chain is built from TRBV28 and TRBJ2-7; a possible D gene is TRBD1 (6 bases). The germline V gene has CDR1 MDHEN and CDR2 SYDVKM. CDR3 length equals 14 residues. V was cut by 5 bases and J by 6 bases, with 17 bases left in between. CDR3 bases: TGTGCCAGCAGTCGGTGGGACACCTCCGGCGAGCAGTACTTC. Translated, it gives CASSRWDTSGEQYF. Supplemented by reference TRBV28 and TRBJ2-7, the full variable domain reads DVKVTQSSRYLVKRTGEKVFLECVQDMDHENMFWYRQDPGLGLRLIYFSYDVKMKEKGDIPEGYSVSREKKERFSLILESASTNQTSMYLCASSRWDTSGEQYFGPGTRLTVT.

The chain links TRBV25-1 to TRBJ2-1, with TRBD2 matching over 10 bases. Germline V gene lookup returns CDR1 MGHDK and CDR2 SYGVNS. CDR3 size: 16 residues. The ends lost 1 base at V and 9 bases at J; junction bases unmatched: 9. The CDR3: CASSELSLAGVREQFF. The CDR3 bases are TGTGCCAGCAGTGAATTGAGCCTAGCGGGAGTTCGTGAGCAGTTCTTC.

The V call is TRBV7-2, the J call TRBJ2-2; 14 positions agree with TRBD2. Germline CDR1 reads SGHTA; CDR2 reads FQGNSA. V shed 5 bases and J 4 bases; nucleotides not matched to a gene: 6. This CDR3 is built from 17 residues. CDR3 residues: CASSAQTSGRGTGELFF. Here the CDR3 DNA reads TGTGCCAGCAGCGCGCAGACTAGCGGGAGGGGCACCGGGGAGCTGTTTTTT.

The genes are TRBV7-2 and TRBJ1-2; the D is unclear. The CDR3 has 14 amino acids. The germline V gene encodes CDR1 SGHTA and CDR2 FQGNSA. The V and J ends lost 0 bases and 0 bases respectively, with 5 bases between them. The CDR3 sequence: CASSLARPNYGYTF. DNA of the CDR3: TGTGCCAGCAGCTTAGCCAGACCTAACTATGGCTACACCTTC.

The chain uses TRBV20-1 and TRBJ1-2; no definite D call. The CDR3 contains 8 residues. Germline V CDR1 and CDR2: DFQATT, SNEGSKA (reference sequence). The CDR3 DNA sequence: TGCAAAGGGTTTGGCTACACCTTC. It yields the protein CKGFGYTF.

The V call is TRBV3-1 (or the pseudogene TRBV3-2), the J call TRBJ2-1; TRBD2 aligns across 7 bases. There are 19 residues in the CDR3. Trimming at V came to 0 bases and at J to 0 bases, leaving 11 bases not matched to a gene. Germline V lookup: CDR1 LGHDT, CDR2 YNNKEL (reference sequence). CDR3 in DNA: TGTGCCAGCAGCCAAGAGACGGGATGGCGGGAGAGCTCCTACAATGAGCAGTTCTTC. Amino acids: CASSQETGWRESSYNEQFF.

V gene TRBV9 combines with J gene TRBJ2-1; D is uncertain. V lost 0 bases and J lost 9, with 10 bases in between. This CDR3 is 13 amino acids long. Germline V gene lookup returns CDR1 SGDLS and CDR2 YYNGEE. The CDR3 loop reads CASSVVGNTEQFF. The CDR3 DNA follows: TGTGCCAGCAGCGTAGTCGGTAATACTGAGCAGTTCTTC.

The CDR3 here is CASRTGQGAPGANVLTF. Written as DNA, the CDR3 is TGTGCCAGCAGAACCGGACAGGGGGCCCCCGGGGCCAACGTCCTGACTTTC. The V call is TRBV28, the J call TRBJ2-6, with 11 positions matching TRBD1. CDR3 length equals 17 residues. J was trimmed by 4 bases and V by 6 bases; bases with no gene match: 8. The germline V gene has CDR1 MDHEN and CDR2 SYDVKM.

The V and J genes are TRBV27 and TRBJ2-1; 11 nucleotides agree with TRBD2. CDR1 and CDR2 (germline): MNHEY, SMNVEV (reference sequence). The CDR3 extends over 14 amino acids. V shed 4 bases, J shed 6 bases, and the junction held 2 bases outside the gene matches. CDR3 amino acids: CASSSSGRPNEQFF. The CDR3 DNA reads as TGTGCCAGCAGTTCTAGCGGGAGGCCCAATGAGCAGTTCTTC.

The chain's CDR3 is CASSYPTGTGKHEQYF. CDR3 sequence (DNA): TGTGCCAGCAGCTACCCCACCGGGACAGGGAAGCACGAGCAGTACTTC. The rearrangement links TRBV25-1 to TRBJ2-7; 9 bases match TRBD1. The CDR3 runs 16 residues. Germline CDR1 reads MGHDK; CDR2 reads SYGVNS. V shed 6 bases and J 5 bases; nucleotides not matched to a gene: 14.

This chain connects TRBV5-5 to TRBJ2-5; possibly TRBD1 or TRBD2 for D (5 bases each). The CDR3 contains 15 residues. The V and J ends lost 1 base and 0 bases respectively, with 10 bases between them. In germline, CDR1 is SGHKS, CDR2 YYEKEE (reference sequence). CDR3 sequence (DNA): TGTGCCAGCAGCTTGACCGGGACCCACCAAGAGACCCAGTACTTC. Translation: CASSLTGTHQETQYF.